Each of the 8 T cell receptor beta chains below was sequenced from the same sample in a study of blood T cell repertoires in COVID-19. The repertoire was sequenced with immunoSEQ multiplex PCR; TCRdb's copy has only in-frame clones and lacks some. The data contain around 200,000 clones, 88% of them singletons. Sample: PBMCs or T cells enriched from blood (not recorded which). The receptors were gathered from a young woman who had recovered from COVID-19.

This CDR3 reads CSVTDRDRGQAFF. CDR3 DNA: TGCAGCGTGACCGACCGGGACAGGGGCCAAGCTTTCTTT. The rearrangement links TRBV29-1 to TRBJ1-1; 10 bases agree with TRBD1. Unmatched junction bases numbered 10, after V lost 6 bases and J lost 9 bases. Germline lookup yields CDR1 SQVTM and CDR2 ANQGSEA. The length of the CDR3 is 13 residues.

The genes are TRBV6-5 and TRBJ2-3; possible D gene TRBD2, 6 bases. This CDR3 is built from 13 residues. V lost 7 bases, J lost 5 bases, and 13 bases lay in between. Germline loops: CDR1 MNHEY, CDR2 SVGAGI. CDR3 bases: TGTGCCAGCAACGGCGGGGCTAAAGATACGCAGTATTTT. It specifies CASNGGAKDTQYF.

This clone was seen only a few times. The rearrangement uses TRBV18 and TRBJ1-1; the match to TRBD1 covers 7 bases. The trim removed 4 bases at V and 1 base at J, leaving 0 bases unmatched. Germline V CDR1 and CDR2: KGHSH, LQKENI. The CDR3 spans 13 residues. The CDR3 sequence is CASSRQGNTEAFF. For the CDR3, the DNA is TGTGCCAGCTCACGACAGGGGAACACTGAAGCTTTCTTT.

CDR3 in amino acids: CASSQIQGIWGQPQHF. The CDR3 nucleotides read TGTGCCAGCAGCCAAATACAGGGGATATGGGGTCAGCCCCAGCATTTT. The rearrangement joins TRBV5-8 to TRBJ1-5; 7 bases are a match to TRBD1. The junction had 13 bases not matched to a gene; V was cut back by 4 bases and J by 6 bases. The CDR3 runs to 16 residues. Germline V gives CDR1 SGHTS, CDR2 YDEGEE.

The chain employs TRBV5-1 and TRBJ1-4; D is perhaps TRBD1 (6 bases). The germline V and J ends were trimmed by 4 bases and 4 bases, with 14 bases remaining between them. Germline CDR1 reads SGHRS; CDR2 reads YFSETQ. The CDR3 sequence is 15 residues long. CDR3 in DNA: TGCGCCAGCAGCCCGCAGGGGCAGGGTAATGAAAAACTGTTTTTT. Amino acids: CASSPQGQGNEKLFF.

This rearrangement joins TRBV6-5 to TRBJ1-2; TRBD1 aligns across 8 bases. Germline V CDR1 and CDR2: MNHEY, SVGAGI. CDR3 size: 13 residues. V lost 6 bases and J lost 3; bases outside the gene matches: 3. The CDR3 loop is CASRLDRDYGYTF. DNA for the CDR3: TGTGCCAGCAGATTGGACAGGGACTATGGCTACACCTTC.

CDR3 residues: CASRWLVGFTGELFF. The CDR3, as DNA: TGTGCCAGCAGATGGTTAGTCGGGTTTACCGGGGAGCTGTTTTTT. The chain links TRBV7-2 to TRBJ2-2; D remains unclear. Germline-derived CDR1 and CDR2 are SGHTA and FQGNSA. This CDR3 contains 15 residues. V lost 6 bases and J lost 5, with 16 bases in between. Looking up the rest from reference TRBV7-2 and TRBJ2-2 gives the full variable domain: GAGVSQSPSNKVTEKGKDVELRCDPISGHTALYWYRQSLGQGLEFLIYFQGNSAPDKSGLPSDRFSAERTGGSVSTLTIQRTQQEDSAVYLCASRWLVGFTGELFFGEGSRLTVL.

The rearrangement uses TRBV18 and TRBJ2-1; TRBD1 aligns across 7 bases. Germline lookup yields CDR1 KGHSH and CDR2 LQKENI. V gave up 2 bases and J gave up 9 bases; unmatched junction bases: 1. This CDR3 region has 12 residues. The CDR3 is CASSPTGVEQFF. As DNA, the CDR3 is TGTGCCAGCTCACCAACAGGGGTTGAGCAGTTCTTC.